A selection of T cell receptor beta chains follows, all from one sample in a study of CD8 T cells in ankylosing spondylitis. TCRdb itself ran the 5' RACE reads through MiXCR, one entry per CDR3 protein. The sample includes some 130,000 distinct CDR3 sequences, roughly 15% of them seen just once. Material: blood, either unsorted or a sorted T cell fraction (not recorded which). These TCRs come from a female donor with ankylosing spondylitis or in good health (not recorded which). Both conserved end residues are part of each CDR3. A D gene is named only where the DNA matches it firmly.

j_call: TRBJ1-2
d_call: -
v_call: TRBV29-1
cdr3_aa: CSVEGGQRDSYGYTF

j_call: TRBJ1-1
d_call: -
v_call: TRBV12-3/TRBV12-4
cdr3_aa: CASSYDRNTEAFF

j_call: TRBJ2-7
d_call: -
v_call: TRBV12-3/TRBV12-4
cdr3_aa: CASSLVAASYEQYF

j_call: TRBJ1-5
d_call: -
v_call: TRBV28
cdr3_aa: CASSLTGYQPQHF

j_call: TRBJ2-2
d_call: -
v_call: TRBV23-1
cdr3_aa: CASSQLSAGKNTGELFF

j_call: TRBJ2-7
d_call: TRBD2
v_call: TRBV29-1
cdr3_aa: CSAVKGGSYEQYF

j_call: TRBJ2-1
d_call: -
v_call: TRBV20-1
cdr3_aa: CSAPHYNEQFF

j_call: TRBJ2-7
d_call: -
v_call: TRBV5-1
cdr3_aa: CASSSWAGRDEQYF

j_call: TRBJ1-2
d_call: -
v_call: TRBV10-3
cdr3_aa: CAISIEQGHRYYGYTF

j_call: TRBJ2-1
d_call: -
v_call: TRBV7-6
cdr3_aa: CASSGLGALSVNEQFF

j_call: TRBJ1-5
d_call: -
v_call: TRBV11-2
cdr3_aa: CASSLGGRSANSNQPQHF

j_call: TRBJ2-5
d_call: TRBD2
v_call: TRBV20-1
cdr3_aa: CSARGGLADQETQYF

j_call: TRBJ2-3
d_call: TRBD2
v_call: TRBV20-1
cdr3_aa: CSASIASGGQYF

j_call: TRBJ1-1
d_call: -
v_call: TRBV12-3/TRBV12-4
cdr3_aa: CASREWTGRANTEAFF

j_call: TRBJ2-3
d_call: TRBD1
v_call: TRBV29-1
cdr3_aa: CSGLSGTGGTDTQYF

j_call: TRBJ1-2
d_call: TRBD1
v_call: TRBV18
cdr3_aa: CASSPGQRNYGYTF

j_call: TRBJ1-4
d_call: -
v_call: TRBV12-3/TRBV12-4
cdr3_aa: CASSSGATNEKLFF

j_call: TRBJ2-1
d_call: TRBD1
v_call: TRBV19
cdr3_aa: CATERFGRGQGGNEQFF

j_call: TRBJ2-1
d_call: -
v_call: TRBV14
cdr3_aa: CASSQLLVVNSYNEQFF

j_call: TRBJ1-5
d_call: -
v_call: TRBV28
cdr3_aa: CASRPTLPGGNQPQHF

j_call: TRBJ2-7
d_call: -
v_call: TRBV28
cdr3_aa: CASSKGSSYEQYF

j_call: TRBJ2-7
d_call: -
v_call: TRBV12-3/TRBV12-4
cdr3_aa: CASSFKDGSYEQYF

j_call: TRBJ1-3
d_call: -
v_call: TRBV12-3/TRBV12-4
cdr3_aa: CASSLGRFPSSGNTIYF

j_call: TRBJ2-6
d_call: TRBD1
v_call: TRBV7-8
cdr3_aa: CASSPTGGLGANVLTF

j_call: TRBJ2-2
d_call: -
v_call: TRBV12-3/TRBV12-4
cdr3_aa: CASSLDRGGSGELFF

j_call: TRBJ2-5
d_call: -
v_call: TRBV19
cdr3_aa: CASSPWSQYF

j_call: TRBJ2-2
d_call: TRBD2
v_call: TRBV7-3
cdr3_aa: CASSDRTSGMGTGELFF

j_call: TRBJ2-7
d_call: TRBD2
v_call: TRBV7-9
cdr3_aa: CASSSGTSSYEQYF

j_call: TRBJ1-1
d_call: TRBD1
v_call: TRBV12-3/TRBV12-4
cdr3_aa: CASRVPGQGFTEAFF

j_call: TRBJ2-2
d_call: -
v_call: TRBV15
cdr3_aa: CATSRIGTTGELFF

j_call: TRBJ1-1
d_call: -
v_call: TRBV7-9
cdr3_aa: CASSPRENTEAFF

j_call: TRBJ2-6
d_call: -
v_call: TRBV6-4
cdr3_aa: CASSTSSGANVLTF

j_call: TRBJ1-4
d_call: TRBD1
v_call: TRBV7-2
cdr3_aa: CASSLLRGQGTNEKLFF

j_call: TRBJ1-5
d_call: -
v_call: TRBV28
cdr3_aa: CASSLEGYQPQHF

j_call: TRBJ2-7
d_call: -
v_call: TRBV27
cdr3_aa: CASSWARKTYEQYF

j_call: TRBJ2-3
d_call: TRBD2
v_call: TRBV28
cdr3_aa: CASTGGRAVIDTQYF

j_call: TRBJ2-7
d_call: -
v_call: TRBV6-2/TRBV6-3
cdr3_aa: CASRVSYEQYF